This T cell receptor (beta chain) was identified during a study of cytomegalovirus exposure and HLA in healthy donors. Overall study findings and caveats: Overall, about 160 TCR beta chains were annotated as cytomegalovirus-associated.

Produced via immunoSEQ multiplex PCR; TCRdb's table is partial and in-frame only. The sample carries some 250,000 clones, about nine tenths recorded once. To note about this clone: Its antigen is unidentified.

Germline loops: CDR1 SQVTM, CDR2 ANQGSEA. V gave up 3 bases and J gave up 9 bases, with 12 bases separating them. This CDR3 has 12 amino acids. Among the approximately 110 subjects of the validation cohort, separate from the roughly 700-subject first cohort, were the donors. The TCR originated in a woman aged 25 to 45 in good health and CMV-seronegative. The sample was PBMCs. The chain couples TRBV29-1 to TRBJ2-1; D might be TRBD2 (6 bases). The CDR3 protein is CSVEEGRGEQFF. In DNA, the CDR3 is TGCAGCGTTGAGGAGGGTAGGGGTGAGCAGTTCTTC.